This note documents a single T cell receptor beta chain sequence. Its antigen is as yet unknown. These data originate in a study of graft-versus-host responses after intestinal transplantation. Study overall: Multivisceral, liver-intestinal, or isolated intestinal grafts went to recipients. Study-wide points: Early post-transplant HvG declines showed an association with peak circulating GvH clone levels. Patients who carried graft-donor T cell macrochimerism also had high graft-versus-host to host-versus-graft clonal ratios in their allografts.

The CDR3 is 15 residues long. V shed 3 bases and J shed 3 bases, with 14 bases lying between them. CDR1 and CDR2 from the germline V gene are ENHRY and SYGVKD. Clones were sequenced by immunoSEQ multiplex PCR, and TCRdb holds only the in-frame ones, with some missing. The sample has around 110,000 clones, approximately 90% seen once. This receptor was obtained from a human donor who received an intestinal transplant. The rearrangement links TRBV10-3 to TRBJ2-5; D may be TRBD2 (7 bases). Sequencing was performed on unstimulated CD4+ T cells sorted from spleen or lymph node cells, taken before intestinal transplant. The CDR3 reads CAISDWGGAEETQYF. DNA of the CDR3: TGTGCCATCAGTGACTGGGGGGGGGCGGAAGAGACCCAGTACTTC.